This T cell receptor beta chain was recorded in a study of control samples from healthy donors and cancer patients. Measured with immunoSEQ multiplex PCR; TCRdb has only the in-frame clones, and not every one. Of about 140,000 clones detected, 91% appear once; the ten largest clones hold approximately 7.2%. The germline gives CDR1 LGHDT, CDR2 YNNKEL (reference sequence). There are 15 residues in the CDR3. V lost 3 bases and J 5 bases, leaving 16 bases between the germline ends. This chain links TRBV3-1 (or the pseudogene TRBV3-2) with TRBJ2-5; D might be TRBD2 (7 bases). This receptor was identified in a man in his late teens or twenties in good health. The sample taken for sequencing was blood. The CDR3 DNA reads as TGTGCCAGCAGCCACGGCGGGGGCCCTCGGGAGACCCAGTACTTC. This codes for CASSHGGGPRETQYF.